The 5 T cell receptor beta chains below were found in one sample sequenced in a study of spatial heterogeneity in lung cancer. Time point specified: sample taken at primary tumor resection. The study sequenced unsorted whole RNA from tumor, nontumor lung or frozen PBMC. TCRdb called the 5' RACE reads again in MiXCR, with one record for every CDR3 protein. The table records some 10,000 distinct CDR3 sequences, around 9.3% of them present only once. Sequenced here: PBMCs, sampled at surgery. The receptors were sampled from a male donor with early-stage non-small cell lung cancer.

This clonotype was detected ten times or more. The CDR3 DNA sequence: TGTGCCTGGAGGGGGCGGGGGGCTTACACAGATACGCAGTATTTT. This codes for CAWRGRGAYTDTQYF. The V and J genes are TRBV30 and TRBJ2-3; 8 positions match TRBD2. The CDR3 consists of 15 residues. The V gene end was trimmed by 3 bases and the J gene end by 2 bases; junction bases not matched to a gene: 7. Looked up from germline, CDR1 is GTSNPN and CDR2 is SVGIG (reference sequence).

Concerning this clonotype itself: This may be a read error: a much more frequent sequence differs by one nucleotide. The chain carries TRBV12-3 or TRBV12-4 and TRBJ2-3, with D tentatively TRBD1 (5 bases). Between the trimmed V and J ends, which lost 5 bases and 6 bases, there was a span of 12 bases. This CDR3 comprises 13 residues. The CDR3 loop reads CASSTTERDTQYF. CDR3 DNA: TGTGCCAGCAGTACGACAGAAAGGGATACGCAGTATTTT.

This clonotype was observed at least ten times. The chain is built from TRBV5-4 and TRBJ2-3, with TRBD1 matching 11 bases. The CDR3 contains 16 residues. The J segment lost 4 bases and the V segment lost 3 bases, leaving 7 bases of the junction unmatched. Germline V gene data show CDR1 as SGHNT and CDR2 as YYREEE (reference sequence). Here the CDR3 reads CASSSPGQGAADTQYF. The CDR3, as DNA: TGTGCCAGCAGCTCCCCCGGACAGGGGGCTGCAGATACGCAGTATTTT.

This clonotype has just a few counts. V is TRBV6-4 and J is TRBJ2-1; D tentatively reads TRBD1 or TRBD2 (5 bases each). Germline CDR1 is MRHNA and CDR2 is SNTAGT. Trimming took off 6 bases at V and 5 bases at J, with 29 bases between the two ends. The CDR3 sequence is 19 residues long. The CDR3: CASSQPRYLPGRTDNEQFF. CDR3 bases: TGTGCCAGCAGCCAGCCCAGATACCTCCCGGGACGGACTGACAATGAGCAGTTCTTC.

This clonotype has at least ten counts. The chain joins TRBV9 to TRBJ1-2; 7 nucleotides align to TRBD1. J lost 5 bases, V lost 4 bases, and 5 bases had no gene match. CDR3 size: 13 residues. Germline assignment: CDR1 SGDLS and CDR2 YYNGEE. For the CDR3, the DNA is TGTGCCAGCAGCTTGGGACAGCTTTATGGCTACACCTTC. It yields the protein CASSLGQLYGYTF.